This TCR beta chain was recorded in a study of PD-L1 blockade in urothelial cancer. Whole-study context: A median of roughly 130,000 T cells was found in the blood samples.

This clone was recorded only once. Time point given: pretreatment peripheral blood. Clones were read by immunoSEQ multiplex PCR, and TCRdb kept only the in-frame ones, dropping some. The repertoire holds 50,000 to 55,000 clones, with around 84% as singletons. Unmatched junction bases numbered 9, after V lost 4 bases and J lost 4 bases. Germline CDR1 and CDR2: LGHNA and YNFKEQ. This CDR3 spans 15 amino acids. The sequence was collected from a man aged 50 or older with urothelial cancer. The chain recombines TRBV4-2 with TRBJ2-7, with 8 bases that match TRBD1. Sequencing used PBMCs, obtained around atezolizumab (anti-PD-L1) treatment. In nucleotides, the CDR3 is TGTGCCAGCAGCCCCCAAGGACAGGGTCGATACGAGCAGTACTTC. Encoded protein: CASSPQGQGRYEQYF.